Presented here are 25 T cell receptor beta chains from one specimen sequenced in a study of T cells in Graves' hyperthyroidism and ophthalmopathy. Amplification of TCR beta CDR3 regions used RNA as the template. With the HTBI primer set, the TCR CDR3 went through a first round of RT-PCR. TCRdb re-called the multiplex PCR reads through MiXCR, storing one row per CDR3 protein. The data contain 300,000 to 400,000 distinct CDR3 sequences, roughly 18% of them singletons. What was sequenced was blood. These receptors originate from a woman in her forties or fifties with Graves' hyperthyroidism.

In its sample, this clonotype was seen many times. The chain combines TRBV3-1 with TRBJ2-1, with TRBD2 matching over 10 bases. The CDR3 is 17 amino acids. Looked up from germline, CDR1 is LGHDT and CDR2 is YNNKEL (reference sequence). Trimming removed 0 bases from V and 8 bases from J; junction bases left unmatched: 10. The CDR3: CASSQERLAGAIDEQFF. The DNA of the CDR3 is TGTGCCAGCAGCCAAGAGCGGCTAGCGGGAGCAATAGATGAGCAGTTCTTC.

This sequence joins TRBV19 and TRBJ2-3, with D possibly matching TRBD1 (5 bases). The CDR3 covers 15 residues. Germline V gene lookup returns CDR1 LNHDA and CDR2 SQIVND (reference sequence). V lost 5 bases and J 0 bases, leaving 12 bases between the germline ends. The DNA of the CDR3 is TGTGCCAGTAGTTTCTCCAGGGTTAGCACAGATACGCAGTATTTT. Protein: CASSFSRVSTDTQYF.

The table lists this clonotype with a few counts. V is TRBV11-2 and J is TRBJ2-3, with D perhaps TRBD1 (6 bases). CDR3 length: 16 amino acids. Between the trimmed V and J ends, which lost 6 bases and 4 bases, there was a span of 20 bases. Germline CDR1 SGHAT, CDR2 FQNNGV. The CDR3 DNA is TGTGCCAGCAGACGTAATTCCAGGGGAGTGGCAGATACGCAGTATTTT. This gives the protein CASRRNSRGVADTQYF.

The J gene is TRBJ1-5, the V gene TRBV2; unclear D gene. The CDR3 runs 14 residues. Trimming took off 4 bases at V and 2 bases at J, with 9 bases between the two ends. In germline, CDR1 is SNHLY, CDR2 FYNNEI. CDR3 in DNA: TGTGCCAGCAGTGGGGCGCCCGGCAATCAGCCCCAGCATTTT. It translates to CASSGAPGNQPQHF.

This clonotype was recorded at least ten times. The chain uses TRBV11-2 and TRBJ1-2, with 10 bases fitting TRBD1. The trim removed 5 bases at V and 3 bases at J, leaving 12 bases unmatched. The CDR3 loop spans 17 amino acids. The germline V gene encodes CDR1 SGHAT and CDR2 FQNNGV. DNA of the CDR3: TGTGCCAGCAGCCTCCCGGGGGGGACAGGGGCTTACTATGGCTACACCTTC. This translates into CASSLPGGTGAYYGYTF.

This clonotype was observed a handful of times. The V and J genes are TRBV27 and TRBJ1-2, with 8 bases matching TRBD1. Germline V lookup: CDR1 MNHEY, CDR2 SMNVEV (reference sequence). There are 14 residues in the CDR3. J lost 5 bases, V lost 3 bases, and 5 bases had no gene match. The CDR3 sequence is CASSFSRGRYGYTF. DNA of the CDR3: TGTGCCAGCAGTTTTTCCAGGGGGCGATATGGCTACACCTTC.

In this sample, this clonotype turned up many times. The rearrangement uses TRBV7-8 and TRBJ1-1; D ambiguous. This CDR3 comprises 13 residues. Germline V lookup: CDR1 SGHVS, CDR2 FQNEAQ. V was shortened by 2 bases and J by 7 bases, with 11 bases between the two germline ends. DNA of the CDR3: TGTGCCAGCAGCTTAATTCGGACCCTTGAAGCTTTCTTT. It codes for CASSLIRTLEAFF.

The sample holds a few counts of this clonotype. CDR3 nucleotides: TGTGCCAGCAGTTTCGGTGTTAGCTATGGCTACACCTTC. Amino acid sequence: CASSFGVSYGYTF. This rearrangement joins TRBV27 to TRBJ1-2, with D uncertain. V lost 3 bases, J lost 4 bases, and 9 bases lay in between. The CDR3 length is 13 residues. Germline-derived CDR1 and CDR2 are MNHEY and SMNVEV (reference sequence).

The chain uses TRBV11-2 and TRBJ1-3; D not certain. The V end lost 4 bases, the J end lost 2 bases, and 3 bases lay between the germline ends. The germline V gene encodes CDR1 SGHAT and CDR2 FQNNGV. CDR3 size: 12 residues. This chain's CDR3 is CASSSAGNTIYF. CDR3 DNA sequence: TGTGCCAGCAGCTCCGCTGGAAACACCATATATTTT.

There are a few counts of this clonotype. DNA of the CDR3: TGTGCCAGCAGTTGGGGGGGGGGGGGCCCATCCGGTGAGCAGTTCTTC. It encodes CASSWGGGGPSGEQFF. J is TRBJ2-1 and V is TRBV12-3 or TRBV12-4, with D possibly being TRBD2 (7 bases). This CDR3 is built from 16 residues. Trimming removed 4 bases from V and 9 bases from J, with 22 bases in between.

Many counts were recorded for this clonotype. In DNA, the CDR3 is TGCGCCAGCAGCCCCGGGACACCGCTTAACTATGGCTACACCTTC. Translation gives CASSPGTPLNYGYTF. J is TRBJ1-2 and V is TRBV5-1, with TRBD1 as a possible D gene (6 bases). The V end lost 4 bases, the J end lost 1 base, and 14 bases lay between the germline ends. The CDR3 loop spans 15 amino acids. Germline V gene data show CDR1 as SGHRS and CDR2 as YFSETQ.

This clonotype was recorded at least ten times. The rearrangement uses TRBV5-1 and TRBJ2-6; 12 bases map to TRBD2. The germline V gene has CDR1 SGHRS and CDR2 YFSETQ. Trimming at V came to 7 bases and at J to 0 bases, leaving 11 bases not matched to a gene. The CDR3 has 19 residues. DNA for the CDR3: TGCGCCAGCGGGCCGGGACTAGCGGGCGCCTTCTCTGGGGCCAACGTCCTGACTTTC. It translates to CASGPGLAGAFSGANVLTF.

This clonotype was seen repeatedly, ten times or more. V and J are TRBV12-3 or TRBV12-4 and TRBJ2-2; D unresolved. The CDR3 is made up of 13 amino acids. Trimming cost V 6 bases and J 4 bases, with 9 bases left between them. CDR3 loop: CASSPTVTGELFF. CDR3 coding DNA: TGTGCCAGCAGCCCGACTGTCACCGGGGAGCTGTTTTTT.

V gene TRBV7-9 combines with J gene TRBJ2-3; TRBD1 matches 8 bases. Germline-derived CDR1 and CDR2 are SEHNR and FQNEAQ (reference sequence). V was clipped by 5 bases and J by 1 base; unmatched bases: 5. This CDR3 has 15 amino acids. CDR3 amino acids: CASSRQGPGTDTQYF. The CDR3 nucleotides are TGTGCCAGCAGCCGACAGGGGCCAGGCACAGATACGCAGTATTTT.

This clonotype was picked up many times. The J gene is TRBJ2-1, the V gene TRBV7-3; TRBD1 aligns across 10 bases. CDR1 and CDR2 (germline): SGHTA, FQGTGA. The ends lost 6 bases at V and 6 bases at J; junction bases unmatched: 8. The CDR3 is made up of 15 amino acids. The CDR3 loop is CASSYGQGVINEQFF. For the CDR3, the DNA is TGTGCCAGCAGTTACGGACAGGGGGTTATCAATGAGCAGTTCTTC.

This clonotype has a handful of counts. This rearrangement joins TRBV29-1 to TRBJ2-3; D is unclear. CDR1 is SQVTM and CDR2 is ANQGSEA in the germline V gene. Trimming removed 7 bases from V and 5 bases from J, with 10 bases in between. The CDR3 runs to 11 residues. The CDR3 bases are TGCAGCGGTACGGTGGGAGATACGCAGTATTTT. Translating gives CSGTVGDTQYF.

V and J are TRBV24-1 and TRBJ2-3; either TRBD1 or TRBD2 may fit D (5 bases each). Between the trimmed V and J ends, which lost 3 bases and 2 bases, there was a span of 11 bases. Germline assignment: CDR1 KGHDR and CDR2 SFDVKD. The CDR3 is 15 amino acids. Here the CDR3 DNA reads TGTGCCACCAGTGATACCGGGGCTACCACAGATACGCAGTATTTT. Encoded protein: CATSDTGATTDTQYF.

The V and J genes are TRBV12-3 or TRBV12-4 and TRBJ2-6; D is perhaps TRBD1 or TRBD2 (5 bases each). V was pared by 6 bases and J by 0 bases, with 6 bases between. This CDR3 has 14 residues. The CDR3 DNA reads TGTGCCAGCAGGGGACCCTCTGGGGCCAACGTCCTGACTTTC. Translated: CASRGPSGANVLTF.

The sample holds many counts of this clonotype. The V call is TRBV27, the J call TRBJ2-1, with D perhaps matching TRBD1 (5 bases). V lost 2 bases and J 6 bases, leaving 8 bases between the germline ends. The germline gives CDR1 MNHEY, CDR2 SMNVEV (reference sequence). This CDR3 spans 13 amino acids. The CDR3 protein is CASSLRGSNEQFF. The CDR3 nucleotides read TGTGCCAGCAGTTTAAGGGGTTCCAATGAGCAGTTCTTC.

This clonotype has just a few counts. The chain has TRBV6-6 and TRBJ1-2; 7 bases line up with TRBD1. Looked up from germline, CDR1 is MNHNY and CDR2 is SVGAGI (reference sequence). J was trimmed by 4 bases and V by 0 bases; bases with no gene match: 2. This CDR3 contains 14 residues. The CDR3 reads CASSYSDRTYGYTF. CDR3 sequence (DNA): TGTGCCAGCAGTTACTCGGACAGGACCTATGGCTACACCTTC.

This rearrangement joins TRBV6-5 to TRBJ2-3; 7 positions agree with TRBD2. V trimming: 2 bases; J trimming: 4 bases; junction bases outside the gene matches: 9. Germline assignment: CDR1 MNHEY and CDR2 SVGAGI. The CDR3 runs to 16 residues. CDR3 nucleotide sequence: TGTGCCAGCAGTTACCAGTCTCGGCTAGCGGCAGATACGCAGTATTTT. Amino acids: CASSYQSRLAADTQYF.

The J gene is TRBJ1-3, the V gene TRBV28; D perhaps matches TRBD1 (5 bases). The CDR3 loop spans 13 amino acids. Trimming pared 8 bases from V and 4 bases from J, leaving 12 bases between. Germline lookup yields CDR1 MDHEN and CDR2 SYDVKM. CDR3: CASSWGFGNTIYF. The CDR3 nucleotides are TGTGCCAGCTCCTGGGGCTTCGGAAACACCATATATTTT.

The chain uses TRBV9 and TRBJ1-4; D gene unclear. Germline lookup yields CDR1 SGDLS and CDR2 YYNGEE. There are 14 residues in the CDR3. The V end lost 2 bases, the J end lost 0 bases, and 5 bases lay between the germline ends. The DNA for the CDR3 is TGTGCCAGCAGCGTCGGAGCAACTAATGAAAAACTGTTTTTT. It encodes CASSVGATNEKLFF. The full variable domain, completed using reference TRBV9 and TRBJ1-4, is DSGVTQTPKHLITATGQRVTLRCSPRSGDLSVYWYQQSLDQGLQFLIQYYNGEERAKGNILERFSAQQFPDLHSELNLSSLELGDSALYFCASSVGATNEKLFFGSGTQLSVL.

The DNA for the CDR3 is TGTGCCAGCAGCCGGTCCCGTAGCACAGATACGCAGTATTTT. Translating gives CASSRSRSTDTQYF. The chain uses TRBV7-2 and TRBJ2-3, with no clear D. This CDR3 is 14 amino acids long. The germline V gene encodes CDR1 SGHTA and CDR2 FQGNSA. V lost 5 bases, J lost 0 bases, and 9 bases lay in between. Full variable domain (outside the CDR3, taken from reference TRBV7-2 and TRBJ2-3): GAGVSQSPSNKVTEKGKDVELRCDPISGHTALYWYRQSLGQGLEFLIYFQGNSAPDKSGLPSDRFSAERTGGSVSTLTIQRTQQEDSAVYLCASSRSRSTDTQYFGPGTRLTVL.

The chain has TRBV5-1 and TRBJ2-5, with D possibly matching TRBD1 (6 bases). Trimming took off 2 bases at V and 5 bases at J, with 31 bases between the two ends. CDR1 is SGHRS and CDR2 is YFSETQ in the germline V gene. The length of the CDR3 is 20 residues. The CDR3 nucleotides are TGCGCCAGCAGCTTTCAGCCGACCTCCACAGGGTCATCCTGGGGTGAGACCCAGTACTTC. It translates to CASSFQPTSTGSSWGETQYF.